A single T cell receptor (beta chain) is shown here with its context. The record originates from a study of shared clonotypes between healthy human individuals. Naive CD45RA+ and memory CD45RA-negative subsets were split from CD4+ cells. Assay used: immunoSEQ multiplex PCR; TCRdb lists only in-frame clones, some missing. The data contain approximately 1,000,000 clones, approximately 75% of them singletons. This TCR was recovered from a man younger than 35 in good health. Some clones in this sample may be carry-over from other donors' samples. The sequencing input was memory CD4+ T cells from PBMCs. This sample's subset: CD45RA-negative fraction.

The CDR3 DNA reads TGTGCCAGCAGTTCACTAGGACAGGTTGAAGCTTTCTTT. Its protein is CASSSLGQVEAFF. The rearrangement joins TRBV28 to TRBJ1-1; the match to TRBD1 covers 7 bases. Germline V gene data show CDR1 as MDHEN and CDR2 as SYDVKM. This CDR3 region has 13 residues. After removal of 4 bases from V and 7 bases from J, the junction contained 6 bases not matched to a gene.